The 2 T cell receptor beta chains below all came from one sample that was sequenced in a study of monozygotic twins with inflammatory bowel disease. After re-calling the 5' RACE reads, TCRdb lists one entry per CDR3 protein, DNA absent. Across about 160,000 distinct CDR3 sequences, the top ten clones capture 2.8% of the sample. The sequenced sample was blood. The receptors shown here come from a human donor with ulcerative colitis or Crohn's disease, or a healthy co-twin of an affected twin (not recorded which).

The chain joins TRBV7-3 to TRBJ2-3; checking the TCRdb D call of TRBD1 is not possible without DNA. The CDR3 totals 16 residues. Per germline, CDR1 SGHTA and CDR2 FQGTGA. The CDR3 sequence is CASSSKAGLGADTQYF.

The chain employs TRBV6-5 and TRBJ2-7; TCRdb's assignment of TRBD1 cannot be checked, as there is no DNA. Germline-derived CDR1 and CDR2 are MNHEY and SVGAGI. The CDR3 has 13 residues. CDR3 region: CASWTSHGYEQYF.